These 25 T cell receptor beta chains came from one sample sequenced in a study of glioma-infiltrating T cells (dated by TCRdb to 2016 to 2017). Sequencing was performed on an Illumina MiSeq. TCR alpha and beta CDR3 regions were amplified with the iRepertoire nested amplicon-rescue multiplex PCR (arm-PCR) platform from RNA. The public reads were reprocessed in TCRdb via fastp at Q25 and MiXCR, keeping in-frame beta chains. Each entry merges the rows of one CDR3 protein and shows their most common DNA and genes. The sample includes roughly 200,000 distinct CDR3 sequences, with 25% to 35% observed a single time. Around 20% of the sample is held by the ten biggest clonotypes. The sample comprised glioma tissue, nonneoplastic brain tissue, or PBMCs (not recorded which). The source of these receptors is a human donor with low-grade glioma or glioblastoma, undergoing nonglioma brain surgery, or in good health (not recorded which).

The chain recombines TRBV9 with TRBJ1-2; the D is unclear. Trimming shortened V by 5 bases and J by 0 bases, and 5 bases separated the two germline ends. This CDR3 has 12 amino acids. The V gene's germline CDR1 is SGDLS and CDR2 YYNGEE. The CDR3, as DNA: TGTGCCAGCAGTGGCCCTAACTATGGCTACACCTTC. Translation gives CASSGPNYGYTF.

This clonotype was detected ten times or more. The chain employs TRBV27 and TRBJ1-5, with 7 bases fitting TRBD1. This CDR3 spans 14 amino acids. The V and J ends lost 6 bases and 5 bases, in that order; junction bases with no gene match: 7. Per germline, CDR1 MNHEY and CDR2 SMNVEV (reference sequence). The CDR3 region has the DNA TGTGCCAGCAGGACGACAGGGCCTCATCAGCCCCAGCATTTT. It encodes CASRTTGPHQPQHF.

V usage is TRBV29-1 and J usage is TRBJ2-7; a weak D match, TRBD1 (5 bases). V shed 4 bases and J shed 1 base, with 14 bases lying between them. Germline V gene sequence: CDR1 SQVTM, CDR2 ANQGSEA. This CDR3 spans 14 amino acids. The CDR3 DNA reads as TGCAGCGTTGCCGGCCGGACAAAGTCCTACGAGCAGTACTTC. Translation: CSVAGRTKSYEQYF.

The chain uses TRBV18 and TRBJ2-7; 7 nucleotides align to TRBD1. CDR1 is KGHSH and CDR2 is LQKENI in the germline V gene. Trimming took 0 bases from V and 0 from J; bases not matched to a gene: 8. The CDR3 length is 17 residues. The CDR3 protein is CASSPPAWTGTSYEQYF. CDR3 in DNA: TGTGCCAGCTCACCACCCGCCTGGACAGGAACCTCCTACGAGCAGTACTTC.

This clonotype was counted only a few times. V and J are TRBV12-3 or TRBV12-4 and TRBJ2-3; 8 nucleotides align to TRBD2. The ends lost 0 bases at V and 5 bases at J; junction bases unmatched: 10. The length of the CDR3 is 17 residues. This chain's CDR3 is CASSLAFGAGGKDTQYF. For the CDR3, the DNA is TGTGCCAGCAGTTTAGCGTTTGGGGCGGGAGGAAAAGATACGCAGTATTTT.

The chain uses TRBV11-1 and TRBJ2-7; 9 bases fit TRBD1. V gave up 5 bases and J gave up 1 base; unmatched junction bases: 6. CDR1 and CDR2 (germline): SGHAT, FQDESV (reference sequence). The CDR3 covers 15 residues. CDR3 bases: TGTGCCAGCAGCCCAGGGGACAGGGATTCCTACGAGCAGTACTTC. This translates into CASSPGDRDSYEQYF.

This clonotype was detected ten times or more. This chain uses TRBV7-3 with TRBJ2-1; possibly TRBD1 or TRBD2 for D (5 bases each). The V gene's germline CDR1 is SGHTA and CDR2 FQGTGA. V dropped 6 bases and J dropped 7 bases, with 13 bases sitting between them. The CDR3 contains 13 residues. Written as DNA, the CDR3 is TGTGCCAGCAGTGGGGGAGAGGGGAATGAGCAGTTCTTC. The encoded protein is CASSGGEGNEQFF.

As for this clonotype: A read error may be the cause here, since a much bigger clone is one base away. The genes are TRBV4-1 and TRBJ2-7; the D is unclear. Trimming stripped 2 bases from V and 2 bases from J, with 10 bases between. This CDR3 is 14 amino acids long. Germline V lookup: CDR1 MGHRA, CDR2 YSYEKL. CDR3 DNA sequence: TGCGCCAGCAGCCAACCGTATAGCCCCTACGAGCAGTACTTC. Encoded protein: CASSQPYSPYEQYF.

Regarding this clonotype: An end of the junction does not agree with germline; a read error may underlie this. The chain employs TRBV27 and TRBJ2-7, with 8 bases identical to TRBD2. The germline V gene encodes CDR1 MNHEY and CDR2 SMNVEV (reference sequence). The CDR3 spans 14 residues. CDR3 sequence reads: CASSIRTSSYEEYF. In nucleotides, the CDR3 is TGTGCCAGTAGTATCCGGACTAGCTCCTACGAGGAGTACTTC.

At least ten counts were recorded for this clonotype. The junction does not match germline at one end; this may be a read error. The J gene is TRBJ2-1, the V gene TRBV7-2; D might be TRBD2 (6 bases). Per germline, CDR1 SGHTA and CDR2 FQGNSA. This CDR3 is built from 15 residues. The chain's CDR3 is CASSLVPGGTGERIF. In DNA form, the CDR3 reads TGTGCCAGCAGCTTAGTTCCAGGAGGAACGGGGGAACGTATCTTC.

This clonotype was recorded at least ten times. The CDR3 protein is CASSARGTGELFF. In DNA, the CDR3 is TGTGCCAGCAGTGCGAGAGGAACCGGGGAGCTGTTTTTT. The genes are TRBV6-1 and TRBJ2-2; D is unclear. Per the germline V gene, CDR1 is MNHNS and CDR2 is SASEGT. This CDR3 contains 13 residues. The germline V and J ends were trimmed by 4 bases and 5 bases, with 8 bases remaining between them.

The table lists this clonotype with many counts. The gene calls are TRBV4-1 and TRBJ2-3; D ambiguous. The germline V gene encodes CDR1 MGHRA and CDR2 YSYEKL. The CDR3 is made up of 16 amino acids. V lost 0 bases, J lost 0 bases, and 10 bases lay in between. CDR3 sequence (DNA): TGCGCCAGCAGCCAAGATGGGCTAGTCAGCACAGATACGCAGTATTTT. Its translation: CASSQDGLVSTDTQYF.

This clonotype has at least ten counts. The V gene is TRBV4-1, the J gene TRBJ2-1, with 11 nucleotides matching TRBD2. The CDR3 runs 16 residues. Germline V gives CDR1 MGHRA, CDR2 YSYEKL. J was trimmed by 2 bases and V by 1 base; bases with no gene match: 1. CDR3 region: CASSQGLAGPYNEQFF. CDR3 sequence (DNA): TGCGCCAGCAGCCAAGGACTAGCGGGACCCTACAATGAGCAGTTCTTC.

Details on this clonotype: This could be a read error, since a much larger clone is one nucleotide away. The V call is TRBV24-1, the J call TRBJ2-5; 10 bases fit TRBD1. The CDR3 extends over 15 amino acids. CDR1 KGHDR and CDR2 SFDVKD come from the germline V gene. The CDR3 coding sequence is TGTGCCACCAGTGATACGCGGACAGGGGGAGAGACCAAGTACTTC. It encodes CATSDTRTGGETKYF.

Only a few counts were recorded for this clonotype. The rearrangement joins TRBV12-3 or TRBV12-4 to TRBJ2-1; D not resolved. The germline V and J ends were trimmed by 2 bases and 6 bases, with 8 bases remaining between them. The CDR3 sequence is 13 residues long. In DNA, the CDR3 is TGTGCCAGCAGTTTAATGAATTTCAATGAGCAGTTCTTC. Its translation is CASSLMNFNEQFF.

Concerning this clonotype: A read error may produce the germline difference seen at one junction end. CDR3 amino acids: CASIPPVYGQYF. As DNA, the CDR3 is TGTGCCAGCATCCCCCCGGTCTACGGGCAGTACTTC. V usage is TRBV6-1 and J usage is TRBJ2-7; the D is unclear. The CDR3 loop spans 12 amino acids. Germline-derived CDR1 and CDR2 are MNHNS and SASEGT.

Ten or more counts support this clonotype. The V call is TRBV6-1, the J call TRBJ2-7; 12 bases map to TRBD2. The germline V gene encodes CDR1 MNHNS and CDR2 SASEGT. V was clipped by 7 bases and J by 0 bases; unmatched bases: 4. This CDR3 has 15 residues. The CDR3 DNA is TGTGCCAGCATCGGACTAGCGGGAAGCTCCTACGAGCAGTACTTC. Encoded protein: CASIGLAGSSYEQYF.

This clonotype was seen a few times. The chain recombines TRBV9 with TRBJ2-1, with 11 bases matching TRBD2. The CDR3 loop spans 15 amino acids. Germline V CDR1 and CDR2: SGDLS, YYNGEE. The junction had 6 bases not matched to a gene; V was cut back by 4 bases and J by 6 bases. The CDR3 is CASSQPGLAANEQFF. The CDR3 DNA reads TGTGCCAGCAGCCAACCGGGACTAGCGGCCAATGAGCAGTTCTTC.

This clonotype came up many times. The V call is TRBV7-2, the J call TRBJ2-1; 9 bases align to TRBD2. The V gene end was trimmed by 0 bases and the J gene end by 3 bases; junction bases not matched to a gene: 6. The CDR3 totals 17 residues. Germline-derived CDR1 and CDR2 are SGHTA and FQGNSA. CDR3 residues: CASSLALAGKYYNEQFF. The CDR3 nucleotides read TGTGCCAGCAGCTTAGCGCTAGCGGGAAAATACTACAATGAGCAGTTCTTC.

This clonotype was picked up one time. The chain has TRBV4-1 and TRBJ2-7; 8 bases are shared with TRBD2. Germline assignment: CDR1 MGHRA and CDR2 YSYEKL. The CDR3 extends over 16 amino acids. Losses at the gene ends were 0 bases for V and 0 bases for J; bases not matched to a gene: 4. The CDR3 loop reads CASSQDSSGSSYEQYF. The CDR3 DNA reads TGCGCCAGCAGCCAAGATTCCAGCGGGAGCTCCTACGAGCAGTACTTC.

This clonotype was seen a handful of times. The genes are TRBV19 and TRBJ2-7; 10 positions agree with TRBD1. V lost 5 bases to trimming and J lost 0 bases; unmatched junction nucleotides: 16. This CDR3 has 19 residues. Per the germline V gene, CDR1 is LNHDA and CDR2 is SQIVND (reference sequence). DNA of the CDR3: TGTGCCAGTAGTCCTCATGGGGGACAGGGGCCTCTCCACTCCTACGAGCAGTACTTC. Translation gives CASSPHGGQGPLHSYEQYF.

Concerning this clonotype: A junction end diverges from the germline sequence, so it may reflect a read error. The rearrangement uses TRBV12-3 or TRBV12-4 and TRBJ2-7; D unclear. The CDR3 contains 14 residues. The CDR3 loop reads CASSLGVGPYERYF. Written as DNA, the CDR3 is TGTGCCAGCAGTTTAGGTGTCGGACCCTACGAGCGGTACTTC.

This clonotype was seen repeatedly, ten times or more. The V gene is TRBV3-1, the J gene TRBJ2-7; perhaps TRBD2 as D (6 bases). Germline values: CDR1 LGHDT, CDR2 YNNKEL (reference sequence). This CDR3 contains 14 residues. Trimming shortened V by 2 bases and J by 5 bases, and 13 bases separated the two germline ends. Written as DNA, the CDR3 is TGTGCCAGCAGCCAAAATCTAGCGTCCCACGAGCAGTACTTC. Translation gives CASSQNLASHEQYF.

This clonotype was counted many times. The chain uses TRBV20-1 and TRBJ2-7, with a weak D call TRBD2 (7 bases). Germline CDR1 and CDR2: DFQATT and SNEGSKA (reference sequence). Trimming left V 4 bases short and J 0 bases short, with 22 bases between. The CDR3 has 17 residues. The CDR3 DNA reads TGCAGTGCTACCCGGGGGCTAGCGGTTAGACACTCCTACGAGCAGTACTTC. The encoded protein is CSATRGLAVRHSYEQYF.

Ten or more counts support this clonotype. V is TRBV5-1 and J is TRBJ2-6; D remains unclear. Germline loops: CDR1 SGHRS, CDR2 YFSETQ. V was clipped by 0 bases and J by 2 bases, with 6 bases between them. This CDR3 contains 15 residues. The DNA of the CDR3 is TGCGCCAGCAGCTTGGTACCTACTGGGGCCAACGTCCTGACTTTC. Its protein product is CASSLVPTGANVLTF.